This is a list of T cell receptor beta chains from one sample in a study of OX40 agonist ivuxolimab in advanced cancers. The assay was immunoSEQ multiplex PCR, and TCRdb's table has in-frame clones only and misses some. The sample carries about 40,000 clones, 88% recorded once. Material: CD4+ or CD8+ T cells sorted from blood, obtained in a trial of the OX40 agonist ivuxolimab. Receptor source: an adult with an advanced solid tumor such as melanoma, head and neck, liver or kidney cancer. Each CDR3 is given with its conserved first and last residue. D genes are given only for firm matches. A row's size may be missing; if present it is once, few, many or a size class.

J	size	V	D	DNA	CDR3
TRBJ1-3	NA	TRBV2	NA	TGTGCCAGCAGGCAGGAGGGAGGCTCTGGAAACACCATATATTTT	CASRQEGGSGNTIYF
TRBJ2-7	once	TRBV7-9	TRBD2	TGTGCCAGCAGCACAAGAACGGGACTAGCGGTCTACGAGCAGTACTTC	CASSTRTGLAVYEQYF
TRBJ2-7	NA	TRBV27	TRBD2	TGTGCCAGCGGACTAGCGGGAGCTGTCTACGAGCAGTACTTC	CASGLAGAVYEQYF
TRBJ2-7	NA	TRBV19	NA	TGTGCCAGTAGTACCGACCTGTGGGGCTACGAGCAGTACTTC	CASSTDLWGYEQYF
TRBJ1-5	NA	TRBV27	NA	TGTGCCAGCTCGTCATATAGCAATCAGCCCCAGCATTTT	CASSSYSNQPQHF
TRBJ2-1	NA	TRBV4-1	TRBD1	TGCGCCAGCAGCCAACGGGGGGACAGGGACTACAATGAGCAGTTCTTC	CASSQRGDRDYNEQFF
TRBJ2-3	NA	TRBV7-9	NA	TGTGCCAGCAGCTCAAGGACAGTAAGCACAGATACGCAGTATTTT	CASSSRTVSTDTQYF
TRBJ2-1	NA	TRBV6-5	TRBD2	TGTGCCATCTCGTCGGGCGGGAGCGACAATGAGCAGTTCTTC	CAISSGGSDNEQFF
TRBJ1-5	NA	TRBV30	NA	TGTGCCTGGAGTGACAGGGGCAATCAGCCCCAGCATTTT	CAWSDRGNQPQHF
TRBJ2-2	NA	TRBV19	NA	TGTGCCAGTAGTATGCCCCGGCAGGGGCTGAGGGAGCTGTTTTTT	CASSMPRQGLRELFF
TRBJ1-3	NA	TRBV7-9	NA	TGTGCCAGCAGCTTAGGATACAGTGGCAACACCATATATTTT	CASSLGYSGNTIYF
TRBJ1-6	NA	TRBV19	NA	TGTGCCACCACGGGCACCTATAATTCACCCCTCCACTTT	CATTGTYNSPLHF
TRBJ2-7	medium-sized	TRBV5-1	NA	TGCGCCAGCAGCTTGGTACGGGAGTCTGACGAGCAGTACTTC	CASSLVRESDEQYF
TRBJ1-5	NA	TRBV10-1	NA	TGCGCTGGGGTAAGGAGCGCGGACACGTCAAATCAGCCCCAGCATTTT	CAGVRSADTSNQPQHF
TRBJ2-1	NA	TRBV13	TRBD2	TGTGCCAGCAGCTTAGCCCGTCTAGCGGGAGGTGGCTCCTACAATGAGCAGTTCTTC	CASSLARLAGGGSYNEQFF
TRBJ2-3	NA	TRBV7-6	TRBD1	TGTGCCAGCAGCTTAGGGCCAGGGGGCCTGACAGATACGCAGTATTTT	CASSLGPGGLTDTQYF
TRBJ1-5	NA	TRBV27	NA	TGTGCCAGCAGTTCTGACTCAAGGGGCAATCAGCCCCAGCATTTT	CASSSDSRGNQPQHF